The rows below give T cell receptor beta chains drawn from one sample of a study of early T cells in non-severe SARS-CoV-2 infection. TCRdb re-analysed the 5' RACE reads in MiXCR, keeping a single row per CDR3 protein. The repertoire holds more than 75,000 distinct CDR3 sequences, under 15% seen once, with approximately 6.5% in the top ten. The sample comprised whole blood. These receptors were obtained from an adult who was a healthcare worker with PCR-confirmed SARS-CoV-2 infection or an uninfected control (not recorded which). Both conserved end residues are part of each CDR3. A D gene is named only where the DNA matches it firmly. Clone size appears in some rows only: once, few, many, or a class for an expanded clone.

NA	few	TRBV4-1	15	TRBJ2-1	TGCGCCAGCAGCCTAGCGGACTACTCCTACAATGAGCAGTTCTTC	CASSLADYSYNEQFF
NA	NA	TRBV15	14	TRBJ1-1	TGTGCCACCTTACCGTGGCTGGGTGACACTGAAGCTTTCTTT	CATLPWLGDTEAFF
NA	NA	TRBV20-1	13	TRBJ1-1	TGCAGTGTTTCGGAGGTCGGGGCCACTGAAGCTTTCTTT	CSVSEVGATEAFF
NA	few	TRBV5-1	13	TRBJ2-3	TGCGCCAGCAGCTTGGAGGGTACAGATACGCAGTATTTT	CASSLEGTDTQYF
TRBD2	few	TRBV18	15	TRBJ2-7	TGTGCCAGCTCACCCCCTGGGACTAGACGCTACGAGCAGTACTTC	CASSPPGTRRYEQYF
NA	few	TRBV18	15	TRBJ2-5	TGTGCCAGCTCACCAGTGCAGGGGAACACGGAGACCCAGTACTTC	CASSPVQGNTETQYF
NA	few	TRBV20-1	14	TRBJ2-7	TGCAGTGCTCGACTCTCGGGGCCCCATCCCGAGCAGTACTTC	CSARLSGPHPEQYF
NA	NA	TRBV30	16	TRBJ2-4	TGTGCCTGGAGTGTACCCCTGAGACTAGCCAAAAACATTCAGTACTTC	CAWSVPLRLAKNIQYF
NA	few	TRBV2	12	TRBJ1-1	TGTGCCAGCAACTCAGGGAACACTGAAGCTTTCTTT	CASNSGNTEAFF
NA	NA	TRBV9	15	TRBJ2-1	TGTGCCAGCAGCGTAGACGGGGTCTCCTACAATGAGCAGTTCTTC	CASSVDGVSYNEQFF
NA	many	TRBV6-5	15	TRBJ2-7	TGTGCCAGCAGTTACACCGAGGGGGGCACCTACGAGCAGTACTTC	CASSYTEGGTYEQYF